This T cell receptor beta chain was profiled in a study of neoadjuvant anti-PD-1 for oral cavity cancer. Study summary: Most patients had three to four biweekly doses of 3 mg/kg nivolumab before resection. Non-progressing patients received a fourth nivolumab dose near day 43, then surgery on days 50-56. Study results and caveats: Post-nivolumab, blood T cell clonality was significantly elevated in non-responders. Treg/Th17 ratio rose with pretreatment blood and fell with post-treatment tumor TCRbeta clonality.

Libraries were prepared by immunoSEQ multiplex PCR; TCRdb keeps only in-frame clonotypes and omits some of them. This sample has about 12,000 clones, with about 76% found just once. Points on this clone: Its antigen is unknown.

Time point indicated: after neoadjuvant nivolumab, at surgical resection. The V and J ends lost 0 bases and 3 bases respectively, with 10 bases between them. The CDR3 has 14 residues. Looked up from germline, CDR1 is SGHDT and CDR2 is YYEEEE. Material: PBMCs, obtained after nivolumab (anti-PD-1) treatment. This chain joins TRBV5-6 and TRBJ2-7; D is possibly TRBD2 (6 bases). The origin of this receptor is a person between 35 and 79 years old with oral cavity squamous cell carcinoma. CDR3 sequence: CASSLGGDFYEQYF. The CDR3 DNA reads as TGTGCCAGCAGCTTGGGCGGGGATTTCTACGAGCAGTACTTC.